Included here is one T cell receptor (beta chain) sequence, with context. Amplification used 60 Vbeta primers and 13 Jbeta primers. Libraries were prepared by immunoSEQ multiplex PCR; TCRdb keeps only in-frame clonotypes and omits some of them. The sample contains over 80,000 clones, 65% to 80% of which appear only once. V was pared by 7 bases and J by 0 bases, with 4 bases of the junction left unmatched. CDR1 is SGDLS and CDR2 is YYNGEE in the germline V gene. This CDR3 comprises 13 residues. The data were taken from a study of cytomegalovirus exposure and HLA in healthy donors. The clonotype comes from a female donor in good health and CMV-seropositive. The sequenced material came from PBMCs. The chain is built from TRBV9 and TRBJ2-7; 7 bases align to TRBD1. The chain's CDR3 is CASAGTASYEQYF. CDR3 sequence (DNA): TGTGCCAGCGCCGGGACAGCCTCCTACGAGCAGTACTTC.